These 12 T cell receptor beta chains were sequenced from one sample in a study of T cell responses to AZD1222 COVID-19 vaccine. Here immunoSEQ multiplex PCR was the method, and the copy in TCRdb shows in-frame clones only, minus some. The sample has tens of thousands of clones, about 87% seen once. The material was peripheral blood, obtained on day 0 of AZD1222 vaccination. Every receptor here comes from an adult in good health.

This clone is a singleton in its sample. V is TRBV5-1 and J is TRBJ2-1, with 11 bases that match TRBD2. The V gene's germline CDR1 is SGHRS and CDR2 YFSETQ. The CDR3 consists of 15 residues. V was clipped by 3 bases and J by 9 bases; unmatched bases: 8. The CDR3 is CASSSLAGGQGEQFF. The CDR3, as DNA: TGCGCCAGCAGCTCCTTAGCGGGGGGGCAGGGTGAGCAGTTCTTC.

CDR3 in amino acids: CASSQGGTGAALGYTF. The CDR3 region has the DNA TGTGCCAGCAGCCAGGGGGGGACAGGGGCGGCTTTAGGCTACACCTTC. The rearrangement links TRBV7-8 to TRBJ1-2, with 10 bases fitting TRBD1. The V gene's germline CDR1 is SGHVS and CDR2 FQNEAQ. The V gene end was trimmed by 5 bases and the J gene end by 8 bases; junction bases not matched to a gene: 14. CDR3 size: 16 residues.

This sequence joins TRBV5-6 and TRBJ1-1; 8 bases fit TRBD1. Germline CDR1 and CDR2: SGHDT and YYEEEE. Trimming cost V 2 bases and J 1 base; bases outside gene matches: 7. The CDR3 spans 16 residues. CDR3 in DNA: TGTGCCAGCAGCTTAACGGGACAGGCCCAGAACACTGAAGCTTTCTTT. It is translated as CASSLTGQAQNTEAFF.

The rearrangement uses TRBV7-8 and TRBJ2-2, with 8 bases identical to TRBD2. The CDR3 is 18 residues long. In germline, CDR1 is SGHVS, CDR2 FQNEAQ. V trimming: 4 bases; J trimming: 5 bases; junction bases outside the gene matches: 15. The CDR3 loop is CASSSKNDGLADTGELFF. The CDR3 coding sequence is TGTGCCAGCAGCTCCAAAAACGACGGACTAGCAGATACCGGGGAGCTGTTTTTT.

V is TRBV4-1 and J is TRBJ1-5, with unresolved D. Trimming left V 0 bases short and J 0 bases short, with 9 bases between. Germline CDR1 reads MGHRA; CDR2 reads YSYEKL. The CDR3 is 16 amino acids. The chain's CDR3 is CASSQELGYSNQPQHF. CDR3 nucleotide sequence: TGCGCCAGCAGCCAAGAATTGGGGTATAGCAATCAGCCCCAGCATTTT.

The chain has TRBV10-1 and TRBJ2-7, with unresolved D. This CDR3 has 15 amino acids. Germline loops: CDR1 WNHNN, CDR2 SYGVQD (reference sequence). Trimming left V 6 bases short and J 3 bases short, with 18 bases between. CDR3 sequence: CASRENTKQIYEQYF. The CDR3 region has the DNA TGCGCCAGCAGAGAAAACACGAAACAAATCTACGAGCAGTACTTC.

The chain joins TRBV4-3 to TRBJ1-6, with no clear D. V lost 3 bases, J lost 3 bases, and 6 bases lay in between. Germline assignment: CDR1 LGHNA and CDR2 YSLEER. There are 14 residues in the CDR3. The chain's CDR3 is CASSQKDYNSPLHF. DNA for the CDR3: TGCGCCAGCAGCCAGAAAGACTATAATTCACCCCTCCACTTT.

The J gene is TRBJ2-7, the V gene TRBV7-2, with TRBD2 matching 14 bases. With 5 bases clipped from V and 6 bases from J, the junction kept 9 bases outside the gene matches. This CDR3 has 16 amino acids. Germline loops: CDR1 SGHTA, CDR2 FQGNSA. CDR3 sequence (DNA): TGTGCCAGCAGCCCTACACGGGGACTAGCGGGGGTCGAGCAGTACTTC. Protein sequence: CASSPTRGLAGVEQYF.

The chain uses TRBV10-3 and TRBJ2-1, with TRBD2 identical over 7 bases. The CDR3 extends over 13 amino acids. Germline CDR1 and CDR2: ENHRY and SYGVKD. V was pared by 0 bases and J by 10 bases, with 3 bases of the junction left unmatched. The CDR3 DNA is TGTGCCATCAGTGAGTCGCTAGCGGTCGAGCAGTTCTTC. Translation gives CAISESLAVEQFF.

The CDR3 reads CASSAIAGAPGELFF. CDR3 nucleotide sequence: TGTGCCAGCAGCGCAATAGCGGGAGCCCCCGGGGAGCTGTTTTTT. The chain has TRBV11-3 and TRBJ2-2; 9 bases align to TRBD2. V shed 5 bases, J shed 6 bases, and the junction held 7 bases outside the gene matches. Germline V gene data show CDR1 as SGHNT and CDR2 as YENEEA. The CDR3 consists of 15 residues.

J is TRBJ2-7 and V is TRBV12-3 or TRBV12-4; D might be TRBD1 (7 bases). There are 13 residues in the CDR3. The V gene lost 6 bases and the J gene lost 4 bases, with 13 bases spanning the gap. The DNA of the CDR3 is TGTGCCAGCAGGGTTTCAGGGGGGTACGAGCAGTACTTC. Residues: CASRVSGGYEQYF.

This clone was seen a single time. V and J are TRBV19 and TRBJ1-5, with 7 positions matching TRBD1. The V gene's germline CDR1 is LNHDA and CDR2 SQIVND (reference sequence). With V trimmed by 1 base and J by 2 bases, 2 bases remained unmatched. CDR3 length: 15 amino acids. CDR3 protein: CASSIGGTGNQPQHF. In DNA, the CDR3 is TGTGCCAGTAGTATAGGGGGGACAGGCAATCAGCCCCAGCATTTT. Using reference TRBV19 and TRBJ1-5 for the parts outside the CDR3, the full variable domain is DGGITQSPKYLFRKEGQNVTLSCEQNLNHDAMYWYRQDPGQGLRLIYYSQIVNDFQKGDIAEGYSVSREKKESFPLTVTSAQKNPTAFYLCASSIGGTGNQPQHFGDGTRLSIL.